The 6 T cell receptor beta chains in this list originate from one sample, sequenced in a study of blood T cell repertoires in COVID-19. The assay was immunoSEQ multiplex PCR, and TCRdb's table has in-frame clones only and misses some. The sample shows under 400,000 clones, 90% of them seen only once. Sequenced material: peripheral blood. The origin of the receptors is a woman in her 30s with COVID-19, enrolled during active disease.

The chain links TRBV7-9 to TRBJ1-2, with D maybe TRBD1 (6 bases). The length of the CDR3 is 13 residues. Per germline, CDR1 SEHNR and CDR2 FQNEAQ (reference sequence). Between the trimmed V and J ends, which lost 4 bases and 5 bases, there was a span of 11 bases. The DNA of the CDR3 is TGTGCCAGCAGCTCCTCAGGGGTATATGGCTACACCTTC. Its translation: CASSSSGVYGYTF.

This chain joins TRBV11-1 and TRBJ2-1, with 7 bases lining up with TRBD1. The CDR3 extends over 16 amino acids. Germline assignment: CDR1 SGHAT and CDR2 FQDESV (reference sequence). The V gene end was trimmed by 5 bases and the J gene end by 4 bases; junction bases not matched to a gene: 11. Here the CDR3 reads CASSLQGIGHYNEQFF. The CDR3 region has the DNA TGTGCCAGCAGCCTACAGGGGATTGGCCATTACAATGAGCAGTTCTTC. Full variable domain (outside the CDR3, taken from reference TRBV11-1 and TRBJ2-1): EAEVAQSPRYKITEKSQAVAFWCDPISGHATLYWYRQILGQGPELLVQFQDESVVDDSQLPKDRFSAERLKGVDSTLKIQPAELGDSAMYLCASSLQGIGHYNEQFFGPGTRLTVL.

The rearrangement uses TRBV28 and TRBJ1-5, with TRBD1 matching over 11 bases. V trimming: 5 bases; J trimming: 7 bases; junction bases outside the gene matches: 7. CDR3 size: 15 residues. Germline values: CDR1 MDHEN, CDR2 SYDVKM. As DNA, the CDR3 is TGTGCCAGCAGTATTGGACAGGGGGCAGGGCAGCCCCAGCATTTT. Protein sequence: CASSIGQGAGQPQHF.

The CDR3 DNA sequence: TGTGCCAGCAGTCCTGGGGGGGCGTATGGCTACACCTTC. This encodes CASSPGGAYGYTF. The rearrangement uses TRBV12-3 or TRBV12-4 and TRBJ1-2, with D maybe TRBD1 (6 bases). The length of the CDR3 is 13 residues. V was trimmed by 5 bases and J by 5 bases, leaving 12 bases between them.

The V and J genes are TRBV7-6 and TRBJ2-1; no firm D call. From germline, CDR1 is SGHVS and CDR2 FNYEAQ. This CDR3 is 14 amino acids long. Trimming removed 1 base at V and 4 bases at J, with 8 bases between. CDR3 bases: TGTGCCAGCAGCTTAGGCCGCGGATACAATGAGCAGTTCTTC. Protein product: CASSLGRGYNEQFF. The complete variable domain, with remaining parts taken from reference TRBV7-6 and TRBJ2-1, reads GAGVSQSPRYKVTKRGQDVALRCDPISGHVSLYWYRQALGQGPEFLTYFNYEAQQDKSGLPNDRFSAERPEGSISTLTIQRTEQRDSAMYRCASSLGRGYNEQFFGPGTRLTVL.

This chain joins TRBV7-6 and TRBJ2-3; 11 bases match TRBD2. The CDR3 loop spans 21 amino acids. Germline trimming cut 1 base from V and 1 base from J; bases unmatched to any gene: 16. From germline, CDR1 is SGHVS and CDR2 FNYEAQ. DNA for the CDR3: TGTGCCAGCAGCTTAGTAAGGGAAGGATGGGGGACTAGCGGTCGCACAGATACGCAGTATTTT. Protein product: CASSLVREGWGTSGRTDTQYF.